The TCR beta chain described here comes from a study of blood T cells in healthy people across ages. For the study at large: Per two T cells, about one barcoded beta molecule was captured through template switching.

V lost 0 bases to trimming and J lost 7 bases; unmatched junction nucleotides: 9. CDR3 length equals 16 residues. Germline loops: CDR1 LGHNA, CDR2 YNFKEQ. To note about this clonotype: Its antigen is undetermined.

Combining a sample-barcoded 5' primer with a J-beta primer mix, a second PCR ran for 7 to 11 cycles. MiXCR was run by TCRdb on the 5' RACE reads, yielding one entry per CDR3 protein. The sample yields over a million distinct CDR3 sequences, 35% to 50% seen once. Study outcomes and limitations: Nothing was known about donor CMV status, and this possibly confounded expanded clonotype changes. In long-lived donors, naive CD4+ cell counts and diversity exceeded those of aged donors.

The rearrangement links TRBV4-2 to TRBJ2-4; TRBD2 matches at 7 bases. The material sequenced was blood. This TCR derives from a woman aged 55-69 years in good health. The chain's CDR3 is CASSQDWGREGNIQYF. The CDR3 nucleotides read TGTGCCAGCAGCCAAGATTGGGGCAGGGAGGGGAACATTCAGTACTTC.